These T cell receptor beta chains were read from a single sample in a study of OX40 agonist ivuxolimab in advanced cancers. The data were produced by immunoSEQ multiplex PCR, yet TCRdb's version contains in-frame clones alone and is incomplete. The data contain 37,000 or so clones, approximately 80% of them singletons. Material: CD4+ or CD8+ T cells sorted from blood, obtained in a trial of the OX40 agonist ivuxolimab. The receptors originated from an adult with an advanced solid tumor such as melanoma, head and neck, liver or kidney cancer. Each CDR3 is given with its conserved first and last residue. The order of the fields is J gene, clone size, D gene, V gene, CDR3 protein, CDR3 DNA. A D gene is named only where the DNA matches it firmly. Clone size appears in some rows only: once, few, many, or a class for an expanded clone.

>TRBJ1-5|.|.|TRBV28
CASGLGGYQPQHF
TGTGCCAGCGGACTCGGGGGGTATCAGCCCCAGCATTTT
>TRBJ2-3|.|.|TRBV19
CASSALAIGTDTQYF
TGTGCCAGTAGTGCACTAGCTATAGGCACAGATACGCAGTATTTT
>TRBJ2-1|.|.|TRBV6-5
CASSYMDVTANEQFF
TGTGCCAGCAGTTACATGGACGTGACTGCCAATGAGCAGTTCTTC
>TRBJ2-7|.|.|TRBV6-5
CASSSTGAYEQYF
TGTGCCAGCAGTTCCACAGGTGCCTACGAGCAGTACTTC
>TRBJ1-4|.|TRBD1|TRBV10-3
CAISADRGQGNEKLFF
TGTGCCATCAGTGCCGACAGGGGGCAGGGTAATGAAAAACTGTTTTTT
>TRBJ1-1|.|.|TRBV4-3
CASSQDIAGALEAFF
TGCGCCAGCAGCCAAGATATAGCCGGGGCCCTTGAAGCTTTCTTT
>TRBJ1-4|.|.|TRBV12-5
CASGLFPRREGWVEKLFF
TGTGCTAGTGGTTTGTTCCCCCGTCGGGAGGGATGGGTAGAAAAACTGTTTTTT
>TRBJ1-3|few|.|TRBV12-5
CASAGASGNTIYF
TGTGCTAGTGCAGGTGCGTCTGGAAACACCATATATTTT
>TRBJ1-6|.|.|TRBV19
CASSIVLTDYNSPLHF
TGTGCCAGTAGTATAGTCCTGACGGACTATAATTCACCCCTCCACTTT
>TRBJ1-4|once|TRBD1|TRBV6-5
CASSSPGTGEEKLFF
TGTGCCAGCAGCTCCCCGGGGACAGGGGAGGAAAAACTGTTTTTT
>TRBJ2-3|.|.|TRBV5-1
CASSLPEKSSTDTQYF
TGCGCCAGCAGTTTGCCCGAAAAATCTAGCACAGATACGCAGTATTTT
>TRBJ2-5|.|.|TRBV12-5
CASAPLAKETQYF
TGTGCTAGTGCCCCACTAGCAAAAGAGACCCAGTACTTC
>TRBJ2-3|.|.|TRBV5-6
CASTSGARYADTQYF
TGTGCCAGCACCTCTGGGGCGCGCTATGCAGATACGCAGTATTTT
>TRBJ2-7|.|TRBD1|TRBV6-5
CASSQGQGNYEQYF
TGTGCCAGCAGCCAGGGACAGGGAAACTACGAGCAGTACTTC
>TRBJ1-6|.|TRBD1|TRBV7-9
CASSLGTGARDYNSPLHF
TGTGCCAGCAGCTTAGGCACAGGGGCTAGAGACTATAATTCACCCCTCCACTTT
>TRBJ2-1|.|.|TRBV27
CASSSPPDEQFF
TGTGCCAGCAGTTCCCCGCCGGATGAGCAGTTCTTC
>TRBJ2-2|.|.|TRBV4-3
CASSHSGLIFGELFF
TGCGCCAGCAGCCACTCGGGACTGATTTTCGGGGAGCTGTTTTTT
>TRBJ1-1|.|.|TRBV10-3
CAISRTDNTEAFF
TGTGCCATCAGTAGGACAGATAACACTGAAGCTTTCTTT
>TRBJ2-1|.|.|TRBV4-2
CASSPGGQNNEQFF
TGTGCCAGCAGCCCAGGCGGACAGAACAATGAGCAGTTCTTC
>TRBJ2-1|.|.|TRBV13
CASSSRRVYNEQFF
TGTGCCAGCAGCTCCCGAAGGGTCTACAATGAGCAGTTCTTC
>TRBJ2-4|.|.|TRBV5-8
CASSLGSASKNIQYF
TGTGCCAGCAGCTTGGGAAGCGCTAGCAAAAACATTCAGTACTTC
>TRBJ2-5|.|.|TRBV14
CASSQDRVQETQYF
TGTGCCAGCAGCCAAGATAGGGTTCAAGAGACCCAGTACTTC
>TRBJ2-1|.|.|TRBV7-7
CASSLLTGTPVDEQFF
TGTGCTAGCAGCTTATTAACCGGGACACCCGTTGATGAGCAGTTCTTC
>TRBJ2-7|.|TRBD1|TRBV5-1
CASSSGQEGYEQYF
TGCGCCAGCAGTTCGGGACAGGAAGGGTACGAGCAGTACTTC
>TRBJ1-2|.|.|TRBV27
CASSFRGGGNYGYTF
TGTGCCAGCAGTTTTCGGGGAGGGGGTAACTATGGCTACACCTTC
>TRBJ1-4|.|.|TRBV27
CASSLNEKLFF
TGTGCCAGCAGCCTAAATGAAAAACTGTTTTTT
>TRBJ1-1|.|TRBD1|TRBV7-6
CASSLAGGGKMNTEAFF
TGTGCCAGCAGCTTAGCGGGAGGGGGCAAGATGAACACTGAAGCTTTCTTT
>TRBJ2-7|.|.|TRBV18
CASSPPGVNEQYF
TGTGCCAGCTCACCACCGGGGGTTAACGAGCAGTACTTC
>TRBJ2-2|.|TRBD1|TRBV30
CATGQANTGELFF
TGTGCCACAGGACAGGCGAACACCGGGGAGCTGTTTTTT
>TRBJ1-6|.|TRBD1|TRBV6-5
CASSYGDSYNSPLHF
TGTGCCAGCAGTTACGGGGACAGTTATAATTCACCCCTCCACTTT
>TRBJ2-3|.|TRBD2|TRBV10-3
CAISEVRGGRDTQYF
TGTGCCATCAGTGAAGTCCGGGGGGGCCGGGATACGCAGTATTTT
>TRBJ1-2|.|.|TRBV29-1
CSVEGQPGGGYTF
TGCAGCGTTGAAGGACAGCCAGGAGGTGGCTACACCTTC
>TRBJ2-2|.|.|TRBV29-1
CSGKRNTGELFF
TGCAGCGGGAAAAGGAACACCGGGGAGCTGTTTTTT
>TRBJ2-7|.|TRBD1|TRBV6-6
CASRRDSTTLEQYF
TGTGCCAGCCGCCGGGACAGCACTACCCTCGAGCAGTACTTC
>TRBJ2-7|.|.|TRBV7-9
CASSLSYEQYF
TGTGCCAGCAGCTTAAGTTACGAGCAGTACTTC
>TRBJ2-7|once|.|TRBV27
CASSLWAGYSYEQYF
TGTGCCAGCAGTTTATGGGCGGGATATTCCTACGAGCAGTACTTC
>TRBJ1-5|.|.|TRBV7-8
CASSLVGLNQPQHF
TGTGCCAGCAGCTTAGTGGGACTCAATCAGCCCCAGCATTTT
>TRBJ2-3|.|.|TRBV6-6
CASRDRDTQYF
TGTGCCAGCAGAGACAGGGATACGCAGTATTTT
>TRBJ2-7|.|.|TRBV4-1
CASSQTWGHGGYEQYF
TGCGCCAGCAGCCAAACATGGGGACACGGCGGCTACGAGCAGTACTTC
>TRBJ1-2|.|.|TRBV28
CASSFTTNYGYTF
TGTGCCAGCAGTTTTACGACTAACTATGGCTACACCTTC
>TRBJ2-1|.|TRBD2|TRBV28
CASSLGLAGGYYNEQFF
TGTGCCAGCAGCTTAGGACTAGCGGGAGGATATTACAATGAGCAGTTCTTC
>TRBJ2-7|few|.|TRBV2
CASRRLYEQYF
TGTGCCAGCCGCCGGTTGTACGAGCAGTACTTC
>TRBJ2-1|.|.|TRBV2
CASRGTGGYNEQFF
TGTGCCAGCAGGGGTACAGGTGGTTACAATGAGCAGTTCTTC
>TRBJ2-7|.|.|TRBV6-6
CASSASGSEQYF
TGTGCCAGCAGTGCATCGGGGAGCGAGCAGTACTTC
>TRBJ2-1|.|.|TRBV4-3
CASSQQPYNEQFF
TGCGCCAGCAGCCAACAGCCCTACAATGAGCAGTTCTTC
>TRBJ2-5|.|TRBD1|TRBV5-1
CASSKGQDQETQYF
TGCGCCAGCAGCAAAGGACAGGATCAAGAGACCCAGTACTTC
>TRBJ1-2|.|.|TRBV27
CASSPLSAPVSGGYTF
TGTGCCAGCAGTCCCCTCTCGGCCCCCGTCTCGGGTGGCTACACCTTC
>TRBJ1-2|many|TRBD1|TRBV7-2
CASSLVRGDYGYTF
TGTGCCAGCAGCTTAGTCAGGGGGGACTATGGCTACACCTTC
>TRBJ2-3|.|.|TRBV7-2
CATTKGPLDTQYF
TGTGCCACTACGAAGGGACCCTTAGATACGCAGTATTTT
>TRBJ2-7|few|.|TRBV10-3
CAISERVGEQYF
TGTGCCATCAGTGAGAGGGTTGGCGAGCAGTACTTC